The 13 T cell receptor beta chains below all came from one sample that was sequenced in a study of long-term antiretroviral therapy in people with HIV. Survey-level resolution applied to immunoSEQ assay v3.0. Libraries were prepared by immunoSEQ multiplex PCR; TCRdb keeps only in-frame clonotypes and omits some of them. The sample holds 30,000 to 50,000 clones, 85% to 90% seen once. The sequencing here drew on unsorted PBMCs, taken 3.1 years after starting antiretroviral therapy. All receptors derive from a woman aged 45-59 years with HIV.

The rearrangement links TRBV4-2 to TRBJ2-1; 10 nucleotides align to TRBD2. J was trimmed by 5 bases and V by 2 bases; bases with no gene match: 12. This CDR3 is built from 18 residues. CDR1 and CDR2 (germline): LGHNA, YNFKEQ. CDR3 coding DNA: TGTGCCAGCAGCCAAACTCTACCCGGGACTAGCGAAGACAATGAGCAGTTCTTC. It yields the protein CASSQTLPGTSEDNEQFF.

This clone has a single count. The CDR3 DNA reads as TGTGCCAGCAGTGGGGACAGGGTAGTGGAAAAACTGTTTTTT. Its translation is CASSGDRVVEKLFF. The V call is TRBV27, the J call TRBJ1-4, with 9 bases that match TRBD1. CDR3 size: 14 residues. Trimming removed 5 bases from V and 8 bases from J; junction bases left unmatched: 6. Germline-derived CDR1 and CDR2 are MNHEY and SMNVEV (reference sequence).

The V gene is TRBV5-5, the J gene TRBJ2-7; TRBD1 matches at 8 bases. Germline CDR1 and CDR2: SGHKS and YYEKEE (reference sequence). Losses at the gene ends were 2 bases for V and 5 bases for J; bases not matched to a gene: 15. The CDR3 runs 17 residues. As DNA, the CDR3 is TGTGCCAGCAGCTTAAGCTTGGACAGGGAGGAATTCCACGAGCAGTACTTC. Protein: CASSLSLDREEFHEQYF.

There are a few counts of this clone. Here the CDR3 DNA reads TGTGCCAGCAGCCCGGGACAGGACCTTGGCTACACCTTC. The encoded protein is CASSPGQDLGYTF. This chain uses TRBV7-9 with TRBJ1-2; TRBD1 aligns across 8 bases. This CDR3 has 13 residues. V dropped 5 bases and J dropped 7; count of bases not matched to a gene: 6. CDR1 and CDR2 (germline): SEHNR, FQNEAQ (reference sequence).

In its sample, this clone was seen a few times. The V call is TRBV7-9, the J call TRBJ2-6, with D possibly matching TRBD2 (6 bases). CDR1 is SEHNR and CDR2 is FQNEAQ in the germline V gene (reference sequence). V lost 4 bases and J 0 bases, leaving 16 bases between the germline ends. This CDR3 has 18 amino acids. CDR3 loop: CASSSLGGTDSGANVLTF. For the CDR3, the DNA is TGTGCCAGCAGCTCCCTTGGAGGGACCGACTCTGGGGCCAACGTCCTGACTTTC. The whole variable domain, remainder taken from reference TRBV7-9 and TRBJ2-6, is DTGVSQNPRHKITKRGQNVTFRCDPISEHNRLYWYRQTLGQGPEFLTYFQNEAQLEKSRLLSDRFSAERPKGSFSTLEIQRTEQGDSAMYLCASSSLGGTDSGANVLTFGAGSRLTVL.

This clone was seen more than once but under ten times. For the CDR3, the DNA is TGTGCCAGCAGCTTGGTGGAAGGGGGAAACGGCTACACCTTC. Protein sequence: CASSLVEGGNGYTF. The chain employs TRBV5-4 and TRBJ1-2; D may be TRBD1 (6 bases). V was trimmed by 0 bases and J by 8 bases, leaving 14 bases between them. CDR1 is SGHNT and CDR2 is YYREEE in the germline V gene (reference sequence). This CDR3 is 14 amino acids long.

The CDR3 loop reads CASSRDRRSPWEQFF. CDR3 DNA sequence: TGCGCCAGCAGCCGGGATCGGCGTTCCCCATGGGAGCAGTTCTTC. The chain recombines TRBV5-1 with TRBJ2-1; D may be TRBD2 (5 bases). In germline, CDR1 is SGHRS, CDR2 YFSETQ. The CDR3 has 15 amino acids. V gave up 4 bases and J gave up 10 bases, with 21 bases separating them.

The gene calls are TRBV7-9 and TRBJ2-1; 9 nucleotides agree with TRBD1. Trimming cost V 3 bases and J 2 bases; bases outside gene matches: 5. The CDR3 extends over 16 amino acids. The germline V gene has CDR1 SEHNR and CDR2 FQNEAQ (reference sequence). CDR3 nucleotide sequence: TGTGCCAGCAGCTTTGGTAGGACAGGGGCCTACAATGAGCAGTTCTTC. Its protein is CASSFGRTGAYNEQFF.

The gene calls are TRBV6-6 and TRBJ2-1; D possibly corresponds to TRBD1 (6 bases). The germline gives CDR1 MNHNY, CDR2 SVGAGI (reference sequence). This CDR3 is built from 15 residues. Deletions cut 3 bases from V and 7 bases from J, with 16 bases between. The CDR3 is CASSYGGNSRNEQFF. The CDR3 nucleotides read TGTGCCAGCAGTTATGGGGGCAACTCTCGAAATGAGCAGTTCTTC.

CDR3 nucleotides: TGTGCCAGCAGCGCTCCCGCTAGTGATGAAAAACTGTTTTTT. Translating it yields CASSAPASDEKLFF. The genes are TRBV9 and TRBJ1-4; unclear D gene. The CDR3 covers 14 residues. CDR1 and CDR2 from the germline V gene are SGDLS and YYNGEE. Trimming took off 3 bases at V and 6 bases at J, with 12 bases between the two ends.

CDR3 bases: TGCAGCGACGGACAGGGCTATGGCTACACCTTC. It yields the protein CSDGQGYGYTF. The rearrangement links TRBV29-1 to TRBJ1-2; 8 bases fit TRBD1. Germline lookup yields CDR1 SQVTM and CDR2 ANQGSEA. The ends lost 7 bases at V and 4 bases at J; junction bases unmatched: 2. CDR3 length: 11 residues. The full variable domain, in which reference TRBV29-1 and TRBJ1-2 provide the parts outside the CDR3, is SAVISQKPSRDICQRGTSLTIQCQVDSQVTMMFWYRQQPGQSLTLIATANQGSEATYESGFVIDKFPISRPNLTFSTLTVSNMSPEDSSIYLCSDGQGYGYTFGSGTRLTVV.

The rearrangement links TRBV7-2 to TRBJ2-3, with 8 bases fitting TRBD2. The V and J ends lost 2 bases and 6 bases, in that order; junction bases with no gene match: 13. The CDR3 has 17 residues. In germline, CDR1 is SGHTA, CDR2 FQGNSA. CDR3 DNA: TGTGCCAGCAGCTTACACCTACTAACGGGGGGGCAGGATACGCAGTATTTT. Its translation is CASSLHLLTGGQDTQYF.

The chain employs TRBV11-2 and TRBJ2-5, with a weak D call TRBD1 (7 bases). CDR1 SGHAT and CDR2 FQNNGV come from the germline V gene. This CDR3 is built from 15 residues. V was pared by 0 bases and J by 6 bases, with 14 bases between. The CDR3 DNA sequence: TGTGCCAGCAGCTTAGAACGGACAGGAGGGCAGACCCAGTACTTC. Amino acid sequence: CASSLERTGGQTQYF.